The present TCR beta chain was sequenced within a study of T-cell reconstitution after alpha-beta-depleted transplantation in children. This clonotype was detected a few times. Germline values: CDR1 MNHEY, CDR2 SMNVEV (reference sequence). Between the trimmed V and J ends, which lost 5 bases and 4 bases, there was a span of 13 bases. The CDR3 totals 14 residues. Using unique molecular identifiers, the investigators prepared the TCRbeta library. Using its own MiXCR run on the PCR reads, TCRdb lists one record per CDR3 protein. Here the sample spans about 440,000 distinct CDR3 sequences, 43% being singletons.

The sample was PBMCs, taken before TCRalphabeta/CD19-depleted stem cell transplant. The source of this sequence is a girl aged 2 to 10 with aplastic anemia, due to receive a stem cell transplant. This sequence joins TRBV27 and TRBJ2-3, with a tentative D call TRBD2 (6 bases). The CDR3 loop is CASSTARRADTQYF. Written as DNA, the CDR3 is TGTGCCAGCAGTACCGCCAGGAGGGCAGATACGCAGTATTTT.